These 6 T cell receptor beta chains share one sample of origin, sequenced in a study of T cells in Graves' hyperthyroidism and ophthalmopathy (dated by TCRdb to about 2019). Libraries were made using multiplex PCR. Reads for this sample came from an Illumina HiSeq 2000. Amplification of TCR beta CDR3 regions was carried out from RNA transcripts. The first round of RT-PCR for the TCR CDR3 was performed with the HTBI primer set and the Qiagen OneStep RT-PCR kit. In-frame beta chains were kept once TCRdb had trimmed the public reads at Q25 with fastp and called clones with MiXCR. Under each unique CDR3 protein, matching rows form one entry showing the most common genes and DNA. This sample holds some 490,000 distinct CDR3 sequences; around 16% were observed only once. The ten largest clonotypes hold about 31% of the sample. Sequencing was performed on blood. The receptors were sampled from a woman aged 25 to 39 with Graves' ophthalmopathy.

This clonotype has only a few counts. The junction departs from the called germline gene at one end, perhaps through a read error. The V gene is TRBV7-2, the J gene TRBJ2-3; 9 bases fit TRBD2. The length of the CDR3 is 18 residues. Germline-derived CDR1 and CDR2 are SGHTA and FQGNSA. This chain's CDR3 is CASSKQDSGSPPTGTQYF. The CDR3 DNA reads TGTGCCAGCAGCAAACAGGATAGCGGGAGCCCGCCCACAGGTACGCAGTATTTT.

This clonotype was detected a few times. The J gene is TRBJ1-1, the V gene TRBV10-3; 7 nucleotides match TRBD1. The CDR3 is 14 amino acids. V was clipped by 2 bases and J by 8 bases; unmatched bases: 8. Germline CDR1 and CDR2: ENHRY and SYGVKD. CDR3 residues: CAISEPETGREAFF. CDR3 bases: TGTGCCATCAGTGAGCCTGAGACAGGGCGAGAAGCTTTCTTT.

The chain couples TRBV19 to TRBJ2-1; D possibly corresponds to TRBD2 (6 bases). Germline V lookup: CDR1 LNHDA, CDR2 SQIVND (reference sequence). V lost 5 bases and J lost 0, with 26 bases in between. The CDR3 loop spans 20 amino acids. The CDR3 reads CASSVYHGGLVESSYNEQFF. CDR3 in DNA: TGTGCCAGTAGTGTCTATCATGGAGGGCTGGTTGAAAGCTCCTACAATGAGCAGTTCTTC. The variable domain in full, with the rest retrieved from reference TRBV19 and TRBJ2-1, is DGGITQSPKYLFRKEGQNVTLSCEQNLNHDAMYWYRQDPGQGLRLIYYSQIVNDFQKGDIAEGYSVSREKKESFPLTVTSAQKNPTAFYLCASSVYHGGLVESSYNEQFFGPGTRLTVL.

The chain couples TRBV29-1 to TRBJ2-1; 7 bases line up with TRBD2. This CDR3 comprises 14 residues. V shed 2 bases, J shed 5 bases, and the junction held 6 bases outside the gene matches. Germline CDR1 and CDR2: SQVTM and ANQGSEA. The CDR3 coding sequence is TGCAGCGTTGAACGGGGGAGGGACCACAATGAGCAGTTCTTC. Its protein product is CSVERGRDHNEQFF.

The rearrangement joins TRBV20-1 to TRBJ2-2; 8 bases are a match to TRBD2. This CDR3 has 15 residues. V trimming: 2 bases; J trimming: 5 bases; junction bases outside the gene matches: 7. CDR1 is DFQATT, CDR2 SNEGSKA, per germline (reference sequence). CDR3 DNA: TGCAGTGCTAGACAAGCGGGGGTTGTGACCGGGGAGCTGTTTTTT. Residues: CSARQAGVVTGELFF.

A few counts support this clonotype. The chain recombines TRBV28 with TRBJ2-7; possible D gene TRBD2, 5 bases. V lost 6 bases and J 3 bases, leaving 18 bases between the germline ends. The CDR3 extends over 15 amino acids. The germline CDR1 and CDR2 sequences are MDHEN and SYDVKM. The CDR3 nucleotides read TGTGCCAGCAGCCGTCACCCCGAGCGGCGCTACGAGCAGTACTTC. This gives the protein CASSRHPERRYEQYF.